This passage covers 21 T cell receptor beta chains from one sample sequenced in a study of blood T cell repertoires in COVID-19. The data were produced by immunoSEQ multiplex PCR, yet TCRdb's version contains in-frame clones alone and is incomplete. This sample yields around 30,000 clones, of which around 91% are seen a single time; about 1.6% belongs to the top ten. The material sequenced was peripheral blood. Receptor source: a man aged 55-75 years with active COVID-19.

The rearrangement uses TRBV15 and TRBJ1-5; D is undetermined. This CDR3 is 14 amino acids long. Trimming cost V 3 bases and J 8 bases, with 14 bases left between them. Germline CDR1 and CDR2: LNHNV and YYDKDF (reference sequence). CDR3 sequence reads: CATSRDGGEEPQHF. The CDR3 DNA sequence: TGTGCCACCAGCAGGGACGGCGGGGAGGAGCCCCAGCATTTT.

This CDR3 is CASSRDRVTGELFF. CDR3 nucleotides: TGTGCCAGCAGCCGGGACAGGGTGACCGGGGAGCTGTTTTTT. The chain uses TRBV7-9 and TRBJ2-2; 9 nucleotides match TRBD1. After removal of 5 bases from V and 5 bases from J, the junction contained 3 bases not matched to a gene. The CDR3 spans 14 residues. Germline V CDR1 and CDR2: SEHNR, FQNEAQ (reference sequence).

The V call is TRBV6-5, the J call TRBJ1-1, with no clear D. V gave up 2 bases and J gave up 1 base, with 11 bases separating them. Germline V gives CDR1 MNHEY, CDR2 SVGAGI. The CDR3 totals 15 residues. CDR3 loop: CASSYSRHSNTEAFF. In DNA form, the CDR3 reads TGTGCCAGCAGTTACAGCAGACACTCGAACACTGAAGCTTTCTTT.

The chain has TRBV18 and TRBJ2-3; D call uncertain. Germline V gives CDR1 KGHSH, CDR2 LQKENI. This CDR3 comprises 12 residues. Trimming shortened V by 3 bases and J by 2 bases, and 3 bases separated the two germline ends. DNA of the CDR3: TGTGCCAGCTCACCCTTCACAGATACGCAGTATTTT. It specifies CASSPFTDTQYF.

J is TRBJ2-5 and V is TRBV9; tentatively, D is TRBD2 (5 bases). Germline CDR1 is SGDLS and CDR2 is YYNGEE. This CDR3 region has 16 residues. Between the trimmed V and J ends, which lost 0 bases and 5 bases, there was a span of 17 bases. This chain's CDR3 is CASSVASGLAMETQYF. In nucleotides, the CDR3 is TGTGCCAGCAGCGTAGCGTCGGGGTTGGCCATGGAGACCCAGTACTTC.

This chain joins TRBV18 and TRBJ2-7; D gene ambiguous. The length of the CDR3 is 11 residues. Trimming cost V 6 bases and J 3 bases, with 6 bases left between them. Germline V gene data show CDR1 as KGHSH and CDR2 as LQKENI. In nucleotides, the CDR3 is TGTGCCAGCTCGGCCCGCTACGAGCAGTACTTC. This codes for CASSARYEQYF.

The chain is built from TRBV7-3 and TRBJ1-3; TRBD1 might be the D (6 bases). Trimming took 5 bases from V and 0 from J, leaving 11 bases between them. The CDR3 totals 15 residues. CDR1 is SGHTA and CDR2 is FQGTGA in the germline V gene. In DNA, the CDR3 is TGTGCCAGCAGCGAAGGGACACACTCTGGAAACACCATATATTTT. Translation: CASSEGTHSGNTIYF.

The J gene is TRBJ1-2, the V gene TRBV6-5, with 7 bases matching TRBD1. Germline lookup yields CDR1 MNHEY and CDR2 SVGAGI. The J segment lost 6 bases and the V segment lost 2 bases, leaving 6 bases of the junction unmatched. The CDR3 loop spans 14 amino acids. The CDR3 region has the DNA TGTGCCAGCAGTTACAGGGGGCATAGGGATGGCTACACCTTC. This codes for CASSYRGHRDGYTF.

V is TRBV4-1 and J is TRBJ1-2, with TRBD1 matching over 7 bases. The V gene end was trimmed by 0 bases and the J gene end by 4 bases; junction bases not matched to a gene: 2. The CDR3 is 14 residues long. Germline values: CDR1 MGHRA, CDR2 YSYEKL. Here the CDR3 DNA reads TGCGCCAGCAGCCAAGACTGGACAGGCTATGGCTACACCTTC. This translates into CASSQDWTGYGYTF.

V is TRBV28 and J is TRBJ1-4, with TRBD1 identical over 12 bases. Losses at the gene ends were 6 bases for V and 3 bases for J; bases not matched to a gene: 11. CDR1 and CDR2 from the germline V gene are MDHEN and SYDVKM. The CDR3 has 18 amino acids. CDR3 sequence: CASSRTGTGGLSNEKLFF. The CDR3 DNA sequence: TGTGCCAGCAGCCGAACCGGGACAGGGGGCTTGTCTAATGAAAAACTGTTTTTT. Complete variable domain (other parts from reference TRBV28 and TRBJ1-4): DVKVTQSSRYLVKRTGEKVFLECVQDMDHENMFWYRQDPGLGLRLIYFSYDVKMKEKGDIPEGYSVSREKKERFSLILESASTNQTSMYLCASSRTGTGGLSNEKLFFGSGTQLSVL.

The gene calls are TRBV19 and TRBJ2-2; 7 positions agree with TRBD1. Trimming took 6 bases from V and 6 from J; bases not matched to a gene: 19. The germline V gene encodes CDR1 LNHDA and CDR2 SQIVND (reference sequence). This CDR3 spans 18 amino acids. The CDR3 sequence is CASSDSLTGALLAGELFF. The CDR3 nucleotides are TGTGCCAGTAGCGACTCCCTTACAGGGGCACTGTTGGCCGGGGAGCTGTTTTTT.

The genes are TRBV27 and TRBJ2-1, with TRBD2 matching over 15 bases. V gave up 7 bases and J gave up 4 bases; unmatched junction bases: 5. This CDR3 is built from 16 residues. In germline, CDR1 is MNHEY, CDR2 SMNVEV (reference sequence). The CDR3 is CASIGLAGGLYNEQFF. The CDR3 DNA reads as TGTGCCAGCATAGGACTAGCGGGGGGGCTGTACAATGAGCAGTTCTTC.

The chain uses TRBV12-3 or TRBV12-4 and TRBJ1-4; 7 positions agree with TRBD1. V lost 4 bases, J lost 12 bases, and 8 bases stayed unmatched. This CDR3 is 13 amino acids long. CDR3 sequence (DNA): TGTGCCAGCAGTTCTCCTTTCGGACAGGAACTGTTTTTT. Protein product: CASSSPFGQELFF.

J is TRBJ2-5 and V is TRBV2, with 12 bases aligning to TRBD2. From germline, CDR1 is SNHLY and CDR2 FYNNEI. The length of the CDR3 is 14 residues. The junction had 4 bases not matched to a gene; V was cut back by 4 bases and J by 7 bases. The CDR3 spells CASSASGGAGTQYF. CDR3 sequence (DNA): TGTGCCAGCAGTGCTAGCGGGGGGGCGGGGACCCAGTACTTC.

The chain has TRBV21-1 and TRBJ2-7; TRBD2, the D gene given by the table, was not confirmed from the DNA. TRBV21-1 is noted as a pseudogene. The CDR3 is 19 residues long. In nucleotides, the CDR3 is TGTGCCAGCAGCAGAACGACGGCACCGGGGGGGCGGCGGTCCTACGAGCAGTACTTC. Translating gives CASSRTTAPGGRRSYEQYF.

This chain links TRBV19 with TRBJ1-4, with 7 bases fitting TRBD1. V shed 4 bases and J 7 bases; nucleotides not matched to a gene: 6. The CDR3 is made up of 14 amino acids. Per the germline V gene, CDR1 is LNHDA and CDR2 is SQIVND (reference sequence). CDR3 amino acids: CASSTGDRGEKLFF. CDR3 bases: TGTGCCAGTAGTACCGGGGACAGAGGTGAAAAACTGTTTTTT. Together with reference TRBV19 and TRBJ1-4, the CDR3 gives the full variable domain: DGGITQSPKYLFRKEGQNVTLSCEQNLNHDAMYWYRQDPGQGLRLIYYSQIVNDFQKGDIAEGYSVSREKKESFPLTVTSAQKNPTAFYLCASSTGDRGEKLFFGSGTQLSVL.

This rearrangement joins TRBV9 to TRBJ2-1; unclear D gene. The CDR3 length is 15 residues. Germline V gene sequence: CDR1 SGDLS, CDR2 YYNGEE. V gave up 0 bases and J gave up 0 bases, with 7 bases separating them. CDR3 region: CASSVGASSYNEQFF. In nucleotides, the CDR3 is TGTGCCAGCAGCGTAGGAGCGAGCTCCTACAATGAGCAGTTCTTC.

The chain joins TRBV18 to TRBJ1-1; D call uncertain. CDR3 length: 11 residues. Trimming removed 8 bases from V and 0 bases from J, with 4 bases in between. The germline V gene has CDR1 KGHSH and CDR2 LQKENI. The CDR3 spells CASRLNTEAFF. CDR3 coding DNA: TGTGCCAGCCGGTTGAACACTGAAGCTTTCTTT.

J is TRBJ1-2 and V is TRBV4-1, with 8 bases aligning to TRBD1. The V segment lost 2 bases and the J segment 5 bases; nucleotides outside the gene matches: 4. Germline lookup yields CDR1 MGHRA and CDR2 YSYEKL. The CDR3 length is 14 residues. CDR3 loop: CASSQLTGDYGYTF. CDR3 DNA sequence: TGCGCCAGCAGCCAACTGACAGGGGATTATGGCTACACCTTC.

The chain couples TRBV7-9 to TRBJ1-2, with 9 bases aligning to TRBD1. The CDR3 is 14 residues long. V shed 6 bases and J 5 bases; nucleotides not matched to a gene: 7. CDR1 is SEHNR, CDR2 FQNEAQ, per germline (reference sequence). The CDR3: CASRSGTGIYGYTF. The CDR3 nucleotides read TGTGCCAGCAGATCCGGGACAGGGATATATGGCTACACCTTC.

This chain joins TRBV5-6 and TRBJ1-2; 7 nucleotides align to TRBD1. Unmatched junction bases numbered 5, after V lost 4 bases and J lost 5 bases. Germline CDR1 and CDR2: SGHDT and YYEEEE. The CDR3 consists of 13 residues. DNA of the CDR3: TGTGCCAGCAGCCGGGACAGAGATTATGGCTACACCTTC. Its protein is CASSRDRDYGYTF.